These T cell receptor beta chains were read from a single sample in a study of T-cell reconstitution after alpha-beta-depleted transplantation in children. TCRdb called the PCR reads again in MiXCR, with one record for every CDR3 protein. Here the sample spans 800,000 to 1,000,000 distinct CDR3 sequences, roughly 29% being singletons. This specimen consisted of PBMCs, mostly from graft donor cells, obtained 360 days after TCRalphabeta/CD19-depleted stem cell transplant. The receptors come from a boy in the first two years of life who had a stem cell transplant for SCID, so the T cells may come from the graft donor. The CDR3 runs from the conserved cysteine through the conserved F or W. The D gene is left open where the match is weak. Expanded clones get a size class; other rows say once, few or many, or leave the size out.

CASSLALGSSPLHF,TGTGCCAGCAGCTTAGCGCTGGGTAGTTCACCCCTCCACTTT,.,TRBV7-9,TRBJ1-6,.
CASSLQAGTGGTDTQYF,TGTGCCAGCAGCCTTCAGGCCGGGACAGGGGGAACAGATACGCAGTATTTT,once,TRBV2,TRBJ2-3,TRBD1
CASSLILRTLNTEAFF,TGTGCCAGCAGCTTAATCCTCCGGACTTTAAACACTGAAGCTTTCTTT,few,TRBV7-8,TRBJ1-1,.
CSVEVGYNEQFF,TGCAGCGTTGAAGTTGGGTACAATGAGCAGTTCTTC,.,TRBV29-1,TRBJ2-1,.
CASSLSAGGYQPQHF,TGTGCCAGCAGCTTGAGTGCAGGGGGGTATCAGCCCCAGCATTTT,.,TRBV5-4,TRBJ1-5,TRBD1
CSASGTEETQYF,TGCAGTGCTAGTGGGACGGAAGAGACCCAGTACTTC,many,TRBV20-1,TRBJ2-5,.
CASKEGVGATDTQYF,TGTGCCAGCAAAGAGGGCGTCGGGGCCACAGATACGCAGTATTTT,few,TRBV7-2,TRBJ2-3,.
CASSKGALKGQETQYF,TGTGCCAGCAGCAAAGGAGCCCTGAAGGGGCAAGAGACCCAGTACTTC,.,TRBV9,TRBJ2-5,.
CSARKSETLAKNIQYF,TGCAGTGCTAGGAAGTCTGAGACACTAGCCAAAAACATTCAGTACTTC,.,TRBV20-1,TRBJ2-4,.
CASSFSENTIYF,TGTGCCAGCAGTTTCTCAGAAAACACCATATATTTT,.,TRBV12-3/TRBV12-4,TRBJ1-3,.
CASRQLGQLNSYNEQFF,TGTGCCAGCAGACAGCTGGGGCAGCTTAACTCCTACAATGAGCAGTTCTTC,.,TRBV5-6,TRBJ2-1,.
CASSTGTGFGNEQFF,TGCGCCAGCAGTACCGGGACAGGGTTTGGCAATGAGCAGTTCTTC,.,TRBV5-1,TRBJ2-1,TRBD1
CASSGKRGRVLNTEAFF,TGTGCCAGCAGCGGAAAGAGGGGTAGGGTCCTAAACACTGAAGCTTTCTTT,few,TRBV7-6,TRBJ1-1,.
CASSLGQAVNEQFF,TGCGCCAGCAGCTTGGGACAGGCTGTCAATGAGCAGTTCTTC,.,TRBV5-1,TRBJ2-1,.
CASSQGPGPYNEQFF,TGTGCCAGCAGCCAGGGGCCAGGGCCCTACAATGAGCAGTTCTTC,.,TRBV7-2,TRBJ2-1,.
CASSFPPHQGYEQFF,TGTGCCAGCAGTTTTCCCCCCCACCAGGGGTATGAGCAGTTCTTC,.,TRBV12-3/TRBV12-4,TRBJ2-1,.
CASSRGLTYRTSSYNEQFF,TGTGCCAGCAGCCGTGGACTAACATACCGTACTAGCTCCTACAATGAGCAGTTCTTC,.,TRBV11-1,TRBJ2-1,.
CASSYVQYTGELFF,TGTGCCAGCAGTTACGTACAGTATACCGGGGAGCTGTTTTTT,.,TRBV6-5,TRBJ2-2,.
CSARVILRGAEAFF,TGCAGTGCTAGAGTCATACTGAGGGGCGCTGAAGCTTTCTTT,few,TRBV20-1,TRBJ1-1,.
CSVAGGPGEKLFF,TGCAGCGTTGCCGGAGGGCCAGGCGAAAAACTGTTTTTT,.,TRBV29-1,TRBJ1-4,.
CASTSPARADYGYTF,TGTGCCAGCACCTCCCCGGCCAGGGCTGACTATGGCTACACCTTC,few,TRBV12-3/TRBV12-4,TRBJ1-2,.
CSVGGRPNTGELFF,TGCAGCGTTGGGGGACGACCGAACACCGGGGAGCTGTTTTTT,few,TRBV29-1,TRBJ2-2,.
CASSQGGTLPYEQYF,TGTGCCAGCAGCCAAGGCGGCACCCTACCCTACGAGCAGTACTTC,few,TRBV3-1,TRBJ2-7,.
CASSLLSGMHEQFF,TGTGCCAGCAGCTTACTGTCGGGGATGCATGAGCAGTTCTTC,few,TRBV7-3,TRBJ2-1,.
CASSQTARDTEAFF,TGCGCCAGCAGCCAAACGGCAAGGGACACTGAAGCTTTCTTT,.,TRBV4-1,TRBJ1-1,.
CASSPPSGGPETQYF,TGCGCCAGCAGCCCCCCTAGCGGGGGGCCGGAGACCCAGTACTTC,.,TRBV5-1,TRBJ2-5,TRBD2
CASSWDRGSYEQYF,TGTGCCAGCAGTTGGGACAGGGGTTCCTACGAGCAGTACTTC,many,TRBV12-3/TRBV12-4,TRBJ2-7,TRBD1
CASSPPGHRYQNTEAFF,TGTGCCAGCAGCCCCCCGGGGCACAGGTATCAGAACACTGAAGCTTTCTTT,few,TRBV27,TRBJ1-1,.
CASFSAVTKNYGYTF,TGTGCCAGTTTCAGCGCCGTCACCAAAAACTATGGCTACACCTTC,few,TRBV19,TRBJ1-2,.
CASSQEGSFGGNHGYTF,TGTGCCAGCAGCCAAGAAGGGTCCTTCGGGGGGAACCATGGCTACACCTTC,.,TRBV4-2,TRBJ1-2,.
CSAPRGGQDDEQYF,TGCAGTGCTCCAAGGGGAGGGCAAGACGACGAGCAGTACTTC,.,TRBV20-1,TRBJ2-7,TRBD2
CASRDEGTTYEQYF,TGTGCCAGCAGGGACGAGGGCACAACCTACGAGCAGTACTTC,few,TRBV6-1,TRBJ2-7,.
CASSQESWGGESTDTQYF,TGCGCCAGCAGCCAAGAGAGTTGGGGGGGGGAGAGCACAGATACGCAGTATTTT,few,TRBV4-3,TRBJ2-3,TRBD2
CASMGRWQFF,TGTGCCAGCATGGGGAGGTGGCAGTTCTTC,few,TRBV6-1,TRBJ2-1,.
CASGLDKNYGYTF,TGTGCTAGTGGTTTGGACAAGAACTATGGCTACACCTTC,.,TRBV12-5,TRBJ1-2,.
CASSLRAGSGGSYNEQFF,TGCGCCAGCAGCCTACGAGCGGGTAGCGGGGGGTCCTACAATGAGCAGTTCTTC,few,TRBV4-1,TRBJ2-1,TRBD2
CASSAGGAKETQYF,TGTGCCAGCAGCGCAGGGGGCGCAAAGGAGACCCAGTACTTC,.,TRBV7-3,TRBJ2-5,TRBD1
CASRFRIRNSTDTQYF,TGCGCCAGCAGATTTCGGATTCGGAATTCCACAGATACGCAGTATTTT,few,TRBV5-1,TRBJ2-3,.
CASSRTSGTSYEQYF,TGTGCCAGCAGCCGGACTAGCGGAACCTCCTACGAGCAGTACTTC,.,TRBV5-5,TRBJ2-7,TRBD2
CATVGEGDTGELFF,TGTGCCACCGTGGGTGAGGGAGACACCGGGGAGCTGTTTTTT,few,TRBV15,TRBJ2-2,.
CASSLGWRRANSPYEQYF,TGTGCCAGCAGCTTAGGTTGGAGGAGGGCTAATAGCCCCTACGAGCAGTACTTC,few,TRBV11-2,TRBJ2-7,.
CASTGTRSQETQYF,TGTGCCAGCACAGGGACTAGGAGTCAAGAGACCCAGTACTTC,.,TRBV12-3/TRBV12-4,TRBJ2-5,TRBD2
CASSSLASGADTQYF,TGTGCCAGCAGCTCCCTAGCGTCCGGGGCAGATACGCAGTATTTT,many,TRBV7-3,TRBJ2-3,.
CASSLTSGGKPEAFF,TGTGCCAGCAGCCTCACCTCAGGGGGCAAACCTGAAGCTTTCTTT,.,TRBV4-2,TRBJ1-1,TRBD1
CASSEGLGANVLTF,TGTGCCAGCTCTGAGGGCCTGGGGGCCAACGTCCTGACTTTC,many,TRBV18,TRBJ2-6,.
CASSFYNSNSPLHF,TGTGCCAGCAGTTTCTATAACAGCAATTCACCCCTCCACTTT,.,TRBV12-3/TRBV12-4,TRBJ1-6,.
CASSEWGGQGTEAFF,TGTGCCAGCAGTGAATGGGGAGGACAGGGCACTGAAGCTTTCTTT,.,TRBV25-1,TRBJ1-1,TRBD1
CASSLEGAQPQHF,TGTGCCAGCAGCTTAGAAGGGGCTCAGCCCCAGCATTTT,.,TRBV7-2,TRBJ1-5,.
CASSLSGTGSETQYF,TGCGCCAGCAGCCTCTCCGGGACAGGGAGCGAGACCCAGTACTTC,few,TRBV4-3,TRBJ2-5,TRBD1
CASSLRWAETDEQFF,TGTGCCAGCAGTTTACGATGGGCCGAGACGGATGAGCAGTTCTTC,.,TRBV27,TRBJ2-1,.
CASSRPVRGELFF,TGTGCCAGCAGTCGCCCCGTCCGCGGGGAGCTGTTTTTT,.,TRBV12-3/TRBV12-4,TRBJ2-2,.
CASTSVAGWETQYF,TGTGCCAGCACTTCTGTGGCGGGGTGGGAGACCCAGTACTTC,.,TRBV12-3/TRBV12-4,TRBJ2-5,.
CSVVGTGGMGADTQYF,TGCAGCGTTGTAGGGACAGGGGGCATGGGGGCAGATACGCAGTATTTT,.,TRBV29-1,TRBJ2-3,TRBD1